A single sample is the source of the 13 T cell receptor beta chains below, sequenced in a study of cytomegalovirus exposure and HLA in healthy donors. Method: immunoSEQ multiplex PCR; TCRdb's copy keeps in-frame clones and lacks some. The sample carries about 150,000 clones, about 89% recorded once. Material: PBMCs. These receptors all stem from a woman under 30 in good health and CMV-seropositive.

This clone was seen ten or more times. The J gene is TRBJ2-1, the V gene TRBV6-1; possible D gene TRBD2, 6 bases. Looked up from germline, CDR1 is MNHNS and CDR2 is SASEGT. V shed 1 base and J shed 6 bases, with 13 bases lying between them. The CDR3 runs to 15 residues. The CDR3 sequence is CASSEVGGGSNEQFF. As DNA, the CDR3 is TGTGCCAGCAGTGAAGTGGGGGGAGGAAGCAATGAGCAGTTCTTC.

V usage is TRBV6-5 and J usage is TRBJ2-7, with D unresolved. This CDR3 comprises 10 residues. Germline loops: CDR1 MNHEY, CDR2 SVGAGI. Trimming shortened V by 7 bases and J by 4 bases, and 5 bases separated the two germline ends. This CDR3 is CASKAYEQYF. CDR3 in DNA: TGTGCCAGCAAAGCGTACGAGCAGTACTTC.

The chain couples TRBV11-3 to TRBJ2-3; no reliable D call. The CDR3 totals 13 residues. V was cut by 3 bases and J by 2 bases, with 6 bases left in between. Germline V gene data show CDR1 as SGHNT and CDR2 as YENEEA. The CDR3 is CASSFQSTDTQYF. The DNA for the CDR3 is TGTGCCAGCAGCTTCCAGTCCACAGATACGCAGTATTTT.

The gene calls are TRBV5-1 and TRBJ1-4; no clear D. The CDR3 consists of 15 residues. With 0 bases removed from V and 8 bases from J, the gap between germline ends came to 14 bases. Germline CDR1 is SGHRS and CDR2 is YFSETQ. The CDR3 protein is CASSLEGLDMEKLFF. The CDR3 region has the DNA TGCGCCAGCAGCTTGGAAGGACTGGATATGGAAAAACTGTTTTTT.

The CDR3 DNA reads TGTGCCACCAGCAGAGATACAGGGTATAATATCGACGAGCAGTACTTC. Residues: CATSRDTGYNIDEQYF. The chain employs TRBV15 and TRBJ2-7; D is possibly TRBD1 (6 bases). The CDR3 consists of 16 residues. Germline V gives CDR1 LNHNV, CDR2 YYDKDF (reference sequence). Trimming pared 0 bases from V and 5 bases from J, leaving 17 bases between.

The rearrangement uses TRBV6-1 and TRBJ2-5, with 7 bases that match TRBD2. The CDR3 runs to 14 residues. Germline lookup yields CDR1 MNHNS and CDR2 SASEGT. V gave up 6 bases and J gave up 4 bases; unmatched junction bases: 8. The CDR3 protein is CASRPDGLGETQYF. The CDR3 region has the DNA TGTGCCAGCAGGCCCGACGGACTAGGAGAGACCCAGTACTTC.

The V call is TRBV2, the J call TRBJ1-1, with D hard to call. Germline values: CDR1 SNHLY, CDR2 FYNNEI. The V and J ends lost 3 bases and 1 base respectively, with 6 bases between them. The CDR3 covers 13 residues. The CDR3 region is CASSDERNTEAFF. In DNA, the CDR3 is TGTGCCAGCAGTGATGAGAGGAACACTGAAGCTTTCTTT.

The V gene is TRBV6-6, the J gene TRBJ2-5; a weak D match, TRBD2 (5 bases). The CDR3 totals 13 residues. Germline assignment: CDR1 MNHNY and CDR2 SVGAGI (reference sequence). Trimming cost V 2 bases and J 5 bases, with 9 bases left between them. CDR3 region: CASSYREFETQYF. CDR3 DNA: TGTGCCAGCAGTTACAGGGAGTTTGAGACCCAGTACTTC.

The chain is built from TRBV7-2 and TRBJ1-5; a possible D gene is TRBD1 (6 bases). The CDR3 contains 15 residues. Deletions cut 3 bases from V and 2 bases from J, with 11 bases between. Germline values: CDR1 SGHTA, CDR2 FQGNSA. CDR3 amino acids: CASSFGGRRNQPQHF. The CDR3 DNA reads TGTGCCAGCAGCTTCGGGGGGCGACGCAATCAGCCCCAGCATTTT.

The J gene is TRBJ2-2, the V gene TRBV28; D may be TRBD1 (5 bases). The V and J ends lost 6 bases and 3 bases respectively, with 11 bases between them. The CDR3 contains 14 residues. Germline lookup yields CDR1 MDHEN and CDR2 SYDVKM. The CDR3 nucleotides read TGTGCCAGCAGGTTAAGGGGTGACACCGGGGAGCTGTTTTTT. Amino acids: CASRLRGDTGELFF.

The rearrangement links TRBV28 to TRBJ2-7; the match to TRBD2 covers 8 bases. The CDR3 contains 15 residues. Unmatched junction bases numbered 9, after V lost 8 bases and J lost 0 bases. CDR1 and CDR2 (germline): MDHEN, SYDVKM. CDR3 amino acids: CASSGGDSNSYEQYF. The CDR3 region has the DNA TGTGCCAGCTCCGGGGGGGACTCTAACTCCTACGAGCAGTACTTC.

A few counts support this clone. The V and J genes are TRBV7-9 and TRBJ1-3, with 8 positions matching TRBD1. V dropped 5 bases and J dropped 8; count of bases not matched to a gene: 8. Germline assignment: CDR1 SEHNR and CDR2 FQNEAQ (reference sequence). This CDR3 spans 14 amino acids. The CDR3 loop is CASSPRQGAYTIYF. The CDR3 nucleotides read TGTGCCAGCAGCCCCCGGCAGGGGGCATACACCATATATTTT.

The chain combines TRBV28 with TRBJ1-2; no definite D call. The CDR3 totals 13 residues. Trimming pared 5 bases from V and 7 bases from J, leaving 14 bases between. The germline V gene encodes CDR1 MDHEN and CDR2 SYDVKM. The CDR3 loop is CASSLPSLGGYTF. The CDR3 nucleotides are TGTGCCAGCAGTCTACCTAGCTTGGGTGGCTACACCTTC.